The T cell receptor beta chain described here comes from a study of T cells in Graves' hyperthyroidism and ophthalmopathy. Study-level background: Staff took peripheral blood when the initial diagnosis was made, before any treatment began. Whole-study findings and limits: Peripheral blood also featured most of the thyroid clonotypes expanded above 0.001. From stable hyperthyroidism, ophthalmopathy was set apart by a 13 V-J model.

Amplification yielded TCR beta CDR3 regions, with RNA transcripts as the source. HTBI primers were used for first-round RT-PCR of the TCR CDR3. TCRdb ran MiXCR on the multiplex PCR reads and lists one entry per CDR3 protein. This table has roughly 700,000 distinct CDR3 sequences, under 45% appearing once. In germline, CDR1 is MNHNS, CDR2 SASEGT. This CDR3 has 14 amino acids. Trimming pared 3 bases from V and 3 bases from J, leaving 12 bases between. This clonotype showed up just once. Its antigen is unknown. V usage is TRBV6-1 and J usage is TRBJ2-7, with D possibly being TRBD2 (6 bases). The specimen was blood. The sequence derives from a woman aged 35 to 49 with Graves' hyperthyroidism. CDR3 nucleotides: TGTGCCAGCAGTGATCGGGGAGGAATCTACGAGCAGTACTTC. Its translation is CASSDRGGIYEQYF.